This TCR beta chain derives from a study of T cells in Graves' hyperthyroidism and ophthalmopathy. For the study at large: Specimen type is peripheral blood, collected at initial diagnosis prior to any treatment.

Thyroid ultrasound, orbital computed tomography, clinical symptoms, and serum thyroxine and TRAb underpinned diagnoses. The authors obtained PBMCs from roughly 10 ml of fresh peripheral blood. General observations from the study: Most clonotypes expanded in the thyroid (above 0.001) were also present in blood.

The investigators amplified TCR beta CDR3 regions from RNA transcripts. HTBI primers were employed in a first-round RT-PCR of the TCR CDR3. TCRdb itself ran the multiplex PCR reads through MiXCR, one entry per CDR3 protein. Counted here are a few hundred thousand distinct CDR3 sequences, approximately 14% occurring once; the ten biggest clones make up 30% to 40%. This clonotype was counted many times. Its specificity is not known. Germline values: CDR1 MRHNA, CDR2 SNTAGT. CDR3 size: 14 residues. Trimming shortened V by 6 bases and J by 2 bases, and 14 bases separated the two germline ends. The rearrangement uses TRBV6-4 and TRBJ2-7; D is uncertain. This sequence originates from a woman in her forties with Graves' ophthalmopathy. The specimen was blood. CDR3 protein: CASSSDNPTYEQYF. The CDR3 coding sequence is TGTGCCAGCAGCTCAGACAACCCCACCTACGAGCAGTACTTC.